These 6 T cell receptor beta chains share one sample of origin, sequenced in a study of shared clonotypes between healthy human individuals. TCRdb keeps only in-frame clones here, not all; method: immunoSEQ multiplex PCR. The table has about 2.4 million clones, 80% to 95% seen once. The sequenced sample was naive CD4+ T cells from PBMCs. Subset meaning: CD45RA+ positively selected. These receptors were taken from a man younger than 35 in good health. Some clones in this sample may be carry-over from other donors' samples.

In nucleotides, the CDR3 is TGTGCCAGCAGCCGCCCTCGGGGGCCGACTGAAGCTTTCTTT. Protein product: CASSRPRGPTEAFF. The chain is built from TRBV11-2 and TRBJ1-1; TRBD1 might be the D (6 bases). Between the trimmed V and J ends, which lost 5 bases and 5 bases, there was a span of 15 bases. The CDR3 is 14 residues long. Germline loops: CDR1 SGHAT, CDR2 FQNNGV.

This chain connects TRBV30 to TRBJ2-7; a possible D gene is TRBD2 (5 bases). The CDR3 is made up of 13 amino acids. The V gene lost 1 base and the J gene lost 4 bases, with 11 bases spanning the gap. Looked up from germline, CDR1 is GTSNPN and CDR2 is SVGIG (reference sequence). The CDR3 here is CAWSAASSYEQYF. The CDR3 DNA follows: TGTGCCTGGAGTGCGGCTAGCTCATACGAGCAGTACTTC.

V usage is TRBV6-5 and J usage is TRBJ1-5; weak D call: TRBD1 (5 bases). V was shortened by 4 bases and J by 9 bases, with 10 bases between the two germline ends. Per germline, CDR1 MNHEY and CDR2 SVGAGI. The CDR3 extends over 12 amino acids. The CDR3 region is CASSSRGGPQHF. The CDR3 DNA reads TGTGCCAGCAGTTCCCGGGGGGGGCCCCAGCATTTT.

The rearrangement links TRBV5-4 to TRBJ2-1; D remains ambiguous. This CDR3 spans 13 amino acids. Trimming stripped 2 bases from V and 8 bases from J, with 11 bases between. Germline CDR1 SGHNT, CDR2 YYREEE (reference sequence). As DNA, the CDR3 is TGTGCCAGCAGCTTCCTCAGAGAGGATGAGCAGTTCTTC. It specifies CASSFLREDEQFF.

The chain is built from TRBV18 and TRBJ2-7, with D perhaps TRBD1 or TRBD2 (6 bases each). Germline CDR1 reads KGHSH; CDR2 reads LQKENI. Trimming took off 3 bases at V and 6 bases at J, with 18 bases between the two ends. This CDR3 region has 15 residues. The CDR3 sequence is CASSPLTPGASEQYF. The CDR3 DNA is TGTGCCAGCTCACCCTTGACCCCGGGGGCGTCCGAGCAGTACTTC.

V and J are TRBV7-2 and TRBJ1-1, with TRBD1 matching 11 bases. V lost 0 bases, J lost 5 bases, and 5 bases stayed unmatched. Germline V lookup: CDR1 SGHTA, CDR2 FQGNSA. This CDR3 has 16 amino acids. CDR3 amino acids: CASSLAGQGGWTEAFF. The CDR3 DNA is TGTGCCAGCAGCTTAGCGGGACAGGGGGGATGGACTGAAGCTTTCTTT.